These 21 T cell receptor beta chains were sequenced from one sample in a study of T cells in Graves' hyperthyroidism and ophthalmopathy (dated 2019 in TCRdb). Library preparation was by multiplex PCR. Sequencing used an Illumina HiSeq 2000. The TCR beta CDR3 regions were amplified from the RNA transcripts. For the first round of RT-PCR on the TCR CDR3, the HTBI primer set was used together with the Qiagen OneStep RT-PCR kit. TCRdb applied fastp at Q25 and MiXCR to the public reads, then kept only in-frame beta chains. Duplicate CDR3 protein sequences are folded into a single record with the most common DNA and genes. The sample table shows fewer than 500,000 distinct CDR3 sequences, and roughly 15% are seen once. The ten biggest clones cover around 20% of the sample. Sequencing was carried out using blood. These receptors originate from a woman in her twenties or thirties with Graves' ophthalmopathy.

Many counts were recorded for this clonotype. This sequence joins TRBV28 and TRBJ1-1; 7 nucleotides align to TRBD1. Germline CDR1 is MDHEN and CDR2 is SYDVKM. V was pared by 2 bases and J by 7 bases, with 7 bases of the junction left unmatched. This CDR3 comprises 14 residues. CDR3 sequence (DNA): TGTGCCAGCAGTTTAAGGGGGCATGGTGGTGAAGCTTTCTTT. This translates into CASSLRGHGGEAFF.

Only a few counts were recorded for this clonotype. The V call is TRBV11-3, the J call TRBJ2-3, with D possibly matching TRBD2 (7 bases). Germline-derived CDR1 and CDR2 are SGHNT and YENEEA. The CDR3 contains 13 residues. V lost 3 bases and J lost 8, with 12 bases in between. In DNA, the CDR3 is TGTGCCAGCAGCTTGGGGGGGGCGGGTACGCAGTATTTT. Its translation is CASSLGGAGTQYF.

There are a few counts of this clonotype. The chain is built from TRBV7-6 and TRBJ2-5; D not certain. Per germline, CDR1 SGHVS and CDR2 FNYEAQ. The CDR3 loop spans 16 amino acids. V gave up 5 bases and J gave up 0 bases, with 16 bases separating them. The CDR3 loop reads CASSPYAVRDQETQYF. CDR3 nucleotide sequence: TGTGCCAGCAGCCCCTACGCGGTTAGGGACCAAGAGACCCAGTACTTC.

This clonotype has only a few counts. This chain connects TRBV6-2 or TRBV6-3 to TRBJ2-5; tentative D call: TRBD2 (6 bases). There are 15 residues in the CDR3. Trimming shortened V by 5 bases and J by 4 bases, and 17 bases separated the two germline ends. Germline assignment: CDR1 MNHEY and CDR2 SVGEGT. The chain's CDR3 is CASSNGVTRGETQYF. CDR3 sequence (DNA): TGTGCCAGCAGTAATGGGGTCACGCGGGGAGAGACCCAGTACTTC.

This clonotype was observed at least ten times. CDR3 nucleotides: TGTGCCAGCAGCTTAGTCCGGATGGATACGCAGTATTTT. It codes for CASSLVRMDTQYF. The V and J genes are TRBV7-2 and TRBJ2-3, with D uncertain. Germline V gene lookup returns CDR1 SGHTA and CDR2 FQGNSA. The CDR3 is 13 amino acids. Trimming removed 1 base from V and 6 bases from J, with 8 bases in between.

A remark on this clonotype: A read error may explain this, as a much larger clone is one base away. The chain employs TRBV12-3 or TRBV12-4 and TRBJ2-7, with TRBD1 matching 7 bases. Trimming at V came to 5 bases and at J to 5 bases, leaving 6 bases not matched to a gene. The CDR3 is made up of 13 amino acids. The CDR3 DNA sequence: TGTGCCAGCAGTCCGGACAGGAGCGACGAGCAGTACTTC. Translated: CASSPDRSDEQYF.

This clonotype occurred many times. This sequence joins TRBV19 and TRBJ1-5; TRBD1 is a possible D gene (6 bases). V lost 5 bases to trimming and J lost 2 bases, with 19 bases between them. Germline CDR1 reads LNHDA; CDR2 reads SQIVND (reference sequence). The CDR3 length is 17 residues. The CDR3 DNA is TGTGCCAGTAGTTTAAACCCCCCTGGGGGCGGCAATCAGCCCCAGCATTTT. Residues: CASSLNPPGGGNQPQHF.

V usage is TRBV12-3 or TRBV12-4 and J usage is TRBJ2-4, with D tentatively TRBD1 or TRBD2 (5 bases each). With 7 bases removed from V and 8 bases from J, the gap between germline ends came to 18 bases. The CDR3 spans 14 residues. CDR3: CASTPEGLSDIQYF. The DNA for the CDR3 is TGTGCCAGCACGCCCGAGGGGCTGTCGGACATTCAGTACTTC.

The rearrangement links TRBV28 to TRBJ1-2, with D possibly matching TRBD1 (6 bases). V lost 7 bases and J lost 2, with 11 bases in between. The CDR3 has 13 residues. Germline V gene lookup returns CDR1 MDHEN and CDR2 SYDVKM. This CDR3 reads CASNQGQNYGYTF. The DNA for the CDR3 is TGTGCCAGCAACCAAGGACAGAACTATGGCTACACCTTC.

The CDR3 is CASSPRQAGDKEAFF. The DNA for the CDR3 is TGTGCCAGCAGTCCCCGACAGGCCGGAGATAAGGAAGCTTTCTTT. The gene calls are TRBV2 and TRBJ1-1; weak D call: TRBD1 (6 bases). The CDR3 is made up of 15 amino acids. Trimming took off 5 bases at V and 8 bases at J, with 21 bases between the two ends. The germline CDR1 and CDR2 sequences are SNHLY and FYNNEI.

In its sample, this clonotype was seen many times. The chain couples TRBV5-1 to TRBJ2-1; D is unclear. Germline lookup yields CDR1 SGHRS and CDR2 YFSETQ. V lost 0 bases and J 8 bases, leaving 6 bases between the germline ends. The CDR3 is 12 residues long. This CDR3 reads CASSLDWHEQFF. CDR3 nucleotide sequence: TGCGCCAGCAGCTTGGATTGGCATGAGCAGTTCTTC.

This clonotype was recorded many times. V and J are TRBV6-1 and TRBJ2-2; D might be TRBD2 (5 bases). The V end lost 5 bases, the J end lost 1 base, and 11 bases lay between the germline ends. Germline assignment: CDR1 MNHNS and CDR2 SASEGT. The CDR3 is 15 residues long. DNA of the CDR3: TGTGCCAGCAGTACCCGACGGGGGAACACCGGGGAGCTGTTTTTT. This sequence encodes CASSTRRGNTGELFF.

In its sample, this clonotype was seen a few times. V gene TRBV19 combines with J gene TRBJ1-1, with D hard to call. The germline CDR1 and CDR2 sequences are LNHDA and SQIVND (reference sequence). V dropped 6 bases and J dropped 5 bases, with 22 bases sitting between them. The CDR3 is made up of 16 amino acids. The CDR3 DNA reads TGTGCCAGTAGACCCCCCCTGGGTTTTGTAGAAACTGAAGCTTTCTTT. This sequence encodes CASRPPLGFVETEAFF. The full variable domain, with the rest looked up from reference TRBV19 and TRBJ1-1, is DGGITQSPKYLFRKEGQNVTLSCEQNLNHDAMYWYRQDPGQGLRLIYYSQIVNDFQKGDIAEGYSVSREKKESFPLTVTSAQKNPTAFYLCASRPPLGFVETEAFFGQGTRLTVV.

This clonotype was found many times. This chain uses TRBV27 with TRBJ1-6; D might be TRBD1 (6 bases). Trimming cost V 2 bases and J 14 bases, with 13 bases left between them. This CDR3 comprises 13 residues. The V gene's germline CDR1 is MNHEY and CDR2 SMNVEV (reference sequence). This CDR3 is CASSLSMRDTLHF. CDR3 bases: TGTGCCAGCAGTTTAAGTATGCGGGACACCCTCCACTTT.

This clonotype occurred a few times. The chain recombines TRBV9 with TRBJ2-2; perhaps TRBD1 as D (6 bases). The CDR3 contains 15 residues. Germline V gene sequence: CDR1 SGDLS, CDR2 YYNGEE. V was pared by 2 bases and J by 5 bases, with 13 bases between. In DNA form, the CDR3 reads TGTGCCAGCAGCGTGCAGGGGTTTGTTACCGGGGAGCTGTTTTTT. As protein: CASSVQGFVTGELFF.

This clonotype was recorded many times. DNA of the CDR3: TGTGCCAGCAGTACGACAGGGAGTAATGAAAAACTGTTTTTT. It codes for CASSTTGSNEKLFF. V gene TRBV12-3 or TRBV12-4 combines with J gene TRBJ1-4; 7 nucleotides line up with TRBD1. V was clipped by 5 bases and J by 4 bases; unmatched bases: 4. The CDR3 covers 14 residues.

This clonotype has ten or more counts. This chain joins TRBV6-2 or TRBV6-3 and TRBJ1-5; 9 bases agree with TRBD1. CDR1 MNHEY and CDR2 SVGEGT come from the germline V gene. With V trimmed by 5 bases and J by 6 bases, 32 bases remained unmatched. CDR3 size: 23 residues. This CDR3 is CASSHIVSMGQGSSFGGGQPQHF. CDR3 nucleotides: TGTGCCAGCAGTCACATAGTTTCCATGGGACAGGGAAGTTCCTTCGGCGGGGGTCAGCCCCAGCATTTT.

This clonotype showed up many times. V gene TRBV7-2 combines with J gene TRBJ2-7, with D possibly TRBD1 on 5 matching bases. The CDR3 contains 13 residues. The V gene lost 4 bases and the J gene lost 2 bases, with 9 bases spanning the gap. Germline V lookup: CDR1 SGHTA, CDR2 FQGNSA. This CDR3 is CASSSRQTYEQYF. The DNA of the CDR3 is TGTGCCAGCAGCTCTAGACAGACCTACGAGCAGTACTTC.

This clonotype was seen a few times. The chain combines TRBV5-1 with TRBJ2-7; TRBD2 aligns across 12 bases. Germline trimming cut 2 bases from V and 7 bases from J; bases unmatched to any gene: 10. The CDR3 is 16 amino acids. Germline CDR1 SGHRS, CDR2 YFSETQ. DNA for the CDR3: TGCGCCAGCAGCTTCGCGACGACTAGCGGGGGCGGGGAGCAGTACTTC. As protein: CASSFATTSGGGEQYF.

This clonotype was seen repeatedly, ten times or more. The chain couples TRBV7-2 to TRBJ2-1; D is undetermined. Germline CDR1 SGHTA, CDR2 FQGNSA. V was cut by 1 base and J by 9 bases, with 10 bases left in between. The CDR3 is 13 residues long. The chain's CDR3 is CASSLDKWGEQFF. CDR3 DNA sequence: TGTGCCAGCAGCTTAGATAAGTGGGGTGAGCAGTTCTTC.

This clonotype was observed at least ten times. This chain joins TRBV3-1 and TRBJ2-7; D unresolved. The germline CDR1 and CDR2 sequences are LGHDT and YNNKEL (reference sequence). Trimming cost V 1 base and J 6 bases, with 7 bases left between them. The CDR3 contains 12 residues. The CDR3 DNA follows: TGTGCCAGCAGCCAAGCCCTTGCCGAGCAGTACTTC. It encodes CASSQALAEQYF.